The 26 T cell receptor beta chains below were found in one sample sequenced in a study of neurological immune-mediated disorders. One entry per CDR3 protein, called by TCRdb with MiXCR from the 5' RACE reads. The sample shows fewer than 85,000 distinct CDR3 sequences, around 3.9% of them seen only once. Source material: PBMCs. The receptors were gathered from a man aged 25-40 years with multiple sclerosis.

This clonotype was picked up many times. The rearrangement links TRBV20-1 to TRBJ2-4, with D tentatively TRBD2 (7 bases). CDR1 is DFQATT, CDR2 SNEGSKA, per germline (reference sequence). The CDR3 runs 13 residues. Trimming cost V 0 bases and J 11 bases, with 14 bases left between them. In nucleotides, the CDR3 is TGCAGTGCTAGAGATTATAGGGGGGGGCTTCAGTACTTC. Amino acid sequence: CSARDYRGGLQYF.

This clonotype was counted at least ten times. V is TRBV7-2 and J is TRBJ2-1; tentative D call: TRBD2 (5 bases). The germline gives CDR1 SGHTA, CDR2 FQGNSA. Deletions cut 4 bases from V and 6 bases from J, with 10 bases between. The CDR3 runs 13 residues. CDR3 sequence reads: CASSSGNSNEQFF. As DNA, the CDR3 is TGTGCCAGCAGCTCCGGGAATTCCAATGAGCAGTTCTTC.

This clonotype was observed many times. This rearrangement joins TRBV5-1 to TRBJ2-3; 9 nucleotides line up with TRBD2. The germline V gene encodes CDR1 SGHRS and CDR2 YFSETQ. The V segment lost 1 base and the J segment 4 bases; nucleotides outside the gene matches: 4. The CDR3 loop spans 15 amino acids. Here the CDR3 reads CASSLPSGDSDTQYF. The CDR3 region has the DNA TGCGCCAGCAGCTTGCCTAGCGGGGATTCAGATACGCAGTATTTT. The variable domain in full, completed from reference TRBV5-1 and TRBJ2-3, reads KAGVTQTPRYLIKTRGQQVTLSCSPISGHRSVSWYQQTPGQGLQFLFEYFSETQRNKGNFPGRFSGRQFSNSRSEMNVSTLELGDSALYLCASSLPSGDSDTQYFGPGTRLTVL.

V is TRBV18 and J is TRBJ2-7; 7 positions match TRBD1. CDR3 length equals 13 residues. The germline gives CDR1 KGHSH, CDR2 LQKENI. Unmatched junction bases numbered 7, after V lost 5 bases and J lost 6 bases. Here the CDR3 reads CASSTGEFVEQYF. Written as DNA, the CDR3 is TGTGCCAGCTCAACAGGGGAGTTCGTCGAGCAGTACTTC.

This clonotype has at least ten counts. The chain recombines TRBV4-3 with TRBJ2-6, with TRBD1 matching over 9 bases. This CDR3 has 20 residues. Trimming at V came to 1 base and at J to 0 bases, leaving 10 bases not matched to a gene. Germline CDR1 and CDR2: LGHNA and YSLEER. The CDR3 sequence is CASSQVRVGQGGSGANVLTF. CDR3 in DNA: TGCGCCAGCAGCCAAGTAAGGGTGGGACAGGGTGGCTCTGGGGCCAACGTCCTGACTTTC.

Many counts were recorded for this clonotype. The rearrangement links TRBV4-1 to TRBJ2-1, with 15 bases aligning to TRBD2. Germline values: CDR1 MGHRA, CDR2 YSYEKL. This CDR3 has 20 amino acids. V was pared by 0 bases and J by 6 bases, with 12 bases of the junction left unmatched. The CDR3 coding sequence is TGCGCCAGCAGCCAAGAGCGCTATCGGACTAGCGGGGGGGCGATCAATGAGCAGTTCTTC. As protein: CASSQERYRTSGGAINEQFF.

This clonotype came up many times. This chain connects TRBV6-5 to TRBJ2-6; a possible D gene is TRBD1 (6 bases). The CDR3 contains 15 residues. Trimming removed 6 bases from V and 0 bases from J, with 9 bases in between. Germline CDR1 and CDR2: MNHEY and SVGAGI. The CDR3, as DNA: TGTGCCAGCAGCAGGGGTGACTCTGGGGCCAACGTCCTGACTTTC. It encodes CASSRGDSGANVLTF.

This clonotype appeared many times. The CDR3 sequence is CASSVDRGDEQYF. The CDR3 DNA reads TGTGCCAGCAGCGTAGATCGTGGTGACGAGCAGTACTTC. V usage is TRBV9 and J usage is TRBJ2-7, with D unclear. The V gene lost 0 bases and the J gene lost 5 bases, with 9 bases spanning the gap. CDR3 length equals 13 residues. Germline lookup yields CDR1 SGDLS and CDR2 YYNGEE.

This clonotype was seen at least ten times. The rearrangement uses TRBV6-2 or TRBV6-3 and TRBJ2-2, with D unresolved. Looked up from germline, CDR1 is MNHEY and CDR2 is SVGEGT. The length of the CDR3 is 17 residues. V lost 2 bases and J lost 2, with 15 bases in between. Here the CDR3 reads CASSYRPSQSNTGELFF. Written as DNA, the CDR3 is TGTGCCAGCAGTTACCGCCCCAGTCAATCCAACACCGGGGAGCTGTTTTTT.

This clonotype was detected ten times or more. The chain couples TRBV5-1 to TRBJ1-6; 8 nucleotides align to TRBD1. This CDR3 comprises 17 residues. Germline V gene lookup returns CDR1 SGHRS and CDR2 YFSETQ. The V and J ends lost 0 bases and 7 bases, in that order; junction bases with no gene match: 9. The CDR3 DNA reads as TGCGCCAGCAGCTTGGGTCCCCCGGACAGGGAAAATTCACCCCTCCACTTT. Protein sequence: CASSLGPPDRENSPLHF.

This clonotype was observed many times. The chain uses TRBV20-1 and TRBJ2-7, with no clear D. The CDR3 is made up of 14 amino acids. Germline V CDR1 and CDR2: DFQATT, SNEGSKA (reference sequence). The V end was cut by 1 base, the J end by 2 bases, with 12 bases between. For the CDR3, the DNA is TGCAGTGCTAGAGGCACGACAAGAACCTACGAGCAGTACTTC. It translates to CSARGTTRTYEQYF.

The sample holds many counts of this clonotype. The chain carries TRBV18 and TRBJ2-7, with D unresolved. Germline CDR1 is KGHSH and CDR2 is LQKENI. This CDR3 spans 12 amino acids. The V gene lost 2 bases and the J gene lost 2 bases, with 4 bases spanning the gap. DNA for the CDR3: TGTGCCAGCTCACCAGACCCCTACGAGCAGTACTTC. Translated: CASSPDPYEQYF.

This clonotype was detected ten times or more. DNA for the CDR3: TGTGCCATCAGTGAGTTGGGACTAGCGGGGGGGCTGGATGAGCAGTTCTTC. This translates into CAISELGLAGGLDEQFF. The chain combines TRBV10-3 with TRBJ2-1; 16 bases agree with TRBD2. Germline V gene lookup returns CDR1 ENHRY and CDR2 SYGVKD. The V gene end was trimmed by 1 base and the J gene end by 8 bases; junction bases not matched to a gene: 5. This CDR3 is built from 17 residues.

With respect to this clonotype: Possible read error: a much larger clone is one base away. The gene calls are TRBV5-6 and TRBJ2-2; 10 bases are shared with TRBD1. There are 16 residues in the CDR3. The germline V gene has CDR1 SGHDT and CDR2 YYEEEE. The junction had 9 bases not matched to a gene; V was cut back by 4 bases and J by 6 bases. In nucleotides, the CDR3 is TGTGCCAGCAGCGACCTGGACAGGGGGAAAGCCGGGGAGCTGTTTTTT. Protein sequence: CASSDLDRGKAGELFF.

In its sample, this clonotype was seen many times. The chain has TRBV20-1 and TRBJ2-3, with 7 bases fitting TRBD2. V was clipped by 2 bases and J by 4 bases; unmatched bases: 12. The CDR3 consists of 16 residues. Germline assignment: CDR1 DFQATT and CDR2 SNEGSKA (reference sequence). CDR3 in amino acids: CSARPLGGGTADTQYF. For the CDR3, the DNA is TGCAGTGCTAGACCTTTGGGGGGGGGGACCGCAGATACGCAGTATTTT.

This clonotype was seen at least ten times. The rearrangement links TRBV5-6 to TRBJ1-2; a possible D gene is TRBD1 (5 bases). V gave up 4 bases and J gave up 6 bases, with 13 bases separating them. Germline-derived CDR1 and CDR2 are SGHDT and YYEEEE. The CDR3 length is 13 residues. CDR3 DNA: TGTGCCAGCAGCCATTTTCGGGGCGATGGCTACACCTTC. Translation: CASSHFRGDGYTF.

This clonotype occurred many times. The V call is TRBV9, the J call TRBJ1-3, with TRBD1 as a possible D gene (6 bases). The CDR3 has 16 amino acids. Germline-derived CDR1 and CDR2 are SGDLS and YYNGEE. Trimming shortened V by 5 bases and J by 0 bases, and 15 bases separated the two germline ends. CDR3 DNA: TGTGCCAGCAGTGATAGACAGGCCAGCTCTGGAAACACCATATATTTT. This encodes CASSDRQASSGNTIYF.

This clonotype was detected many times. The V gene is TRBV7-9, the J gene TRBJ2-5, with 7 bases matching TRBD2. Germline CDR1 SEHNR, CDR2 FQNEAQ (reference sequence). V lost 4 bases and J lost 2; bases outside the gene matches: 1. The CDR3 is 13 residues long. This CDR3 is CASSWDYQETQYF. CDR3 DNA sequence: TGTGCCAGCAGCTGGGACTATCAAGAGACCCAGTACTTC.

This clonotype was detected ten times or more. The chain employs TRBV15 and TRBJ1-2; TRBD1 aligns across 7 bases. Trimming cost V 1 base and J 4 bases; bases outside gene matches: 6. Germline CDR1 is LNHNV and CDR2 is YYDKDF (reference sequence). The CDR3 contains 15 residues. This CDR3 is CATSRAHRDSYGYTF. CDR3 sequence (DNA): TGTGCCACCAGCAGAGCCCACCGGGACAGCTATGGCTACACCTTC.

About this clonotype itself: A much bigger clone sits one base away, suggesting this may be a read error. This chain uses TRBV5-1 with TRBJ1-1; D is possibly TRBD1 (6 bases). CDR3 length: 15 residues. Germline-derived CDR1 and CDR2 are SGHRS and YFSETQ. The V end was cut by 4 bases, the J end by 0 bases, with 13 bases between. The CDR3 is CASSARDMMNTEAFF. The CDR3 DNA reads TGCGCCAGCAGCGCCAGGGACATGATGAACACTGAAGCTTTCTTT.

This clonotype came up many times. The rearrangement uses TRBV20-1 and TRBJ2-1, with TRBD1 matching 8 bases. CDR1 and CDR2 from the germline V gene are DFQATT and SNEGSKA (reference sequence). The CDR3 runs to 13 residues. The V gene end was trimmed by 5 bases and the J gene end by 7 bases; junction bases not matched to a gene: 7. The CDR3 region is CSASRTGYNEQFF. The DNA for the CDR3 is TGCAGTGCTTCTAGGACAGGGTATAATGAGCAGTTCTTC.

This clonotype was recorded many times. J is TRBJ2-3 and V is TRBV15, with D possibly TRBD2 on 6 matching bases. There are 17 residues in the CDR3. Trimming took off 0 bases at V and 0 bases at J, with 13 bases between the two ends. Germline CDR1 reads LNHNV; CDR2 reads YYDKDF (reference sequence). The CDR3 region has the DNA TGTGCCACCAGCAGAGATAGGGGACTCCCTAGCACAGATACGCAGTATTTT. Its translation: CATSRDRGLPSTDTQYF. The whole variable domain, remainder taken from reference TRBV15 and TRBJ2-3, is DAMVIQNPRYQVTQFGKPVTLSCSQTLNHNVMYWYQQKSSQAPKLLFHYYDKDFNNEADTPDNFQSRRPNTSFCFLDIRSPGLGDTAMYLCATSRDRGLPSTDTQYFGPGTRLTVL.

The rearrangement uses TRBV7-2 and TRBJ2-1; D might be TRBD1 or TRBD2, each matching 5 bases. Trimming left V 5 bases short and J 6 bases short, with 17 bases between. The germline CDR1 and CDR2 sequences are SGHTA and FQGNSA. CDR3 length equals 15 residues. The DNA of the CDR3 is TGTGCCAGCAGCCCGGACCGGGGCCAAGGCAATGAGCAGTTCTTC. Its translation is CASSPDRGQGNEQFF.

There are many counts of this clonotype. V is TRBV6-6 and J is TRBJ2-5, with D perhaps TRBD2 (7 bases). This CDR3 is built from 13 residues. Germline V gene lookup returns CDR1 MNHNY and CDR2 SVGAGI (reference sequence). CDR3 nucleotides: TGTGCGTCGAGGGAGGGGGGACAAGAGACCCAGTACTTC. Residues: CASREGGQETQYF.

This clonotype showed up many times. V gene TRBV11-2 combines with J gene TRBJ1-4; tentatively, D is TRBD1 (6 bases). The germline CDR1 and CDR2 sequences are SGHAT and FQNNGV. This CDR3 is built from 16 residues. Trimming left V 2 bases short and J 0 bases short, with 10 bases between. The CDR3 reads CASSLRRGSTNEKLFF. CDR3 DNA: TGTGCCAGCAGCTTACGAAGGGGGTCAACTAATGAAAAACTGTTTTTT.

This clonotype has ten or more counts. The genes are TRBV6-5 and TRBJ2-2; 10 bases line up with TRBD1. V dropped 6 bases and J dropped 5; count of bases not matched to a gene: 6. The germline gives CDR1 MNHEY, CDR2 SVGAGI. This CDR3 is 15 amino acids long. The CDR3 DNA is TGTGCCAGCAGACCCCCGGGACAGGGGACCGGGGAGCTGTTTTTT. This gives the protein CASRPPGQGTGELFF.